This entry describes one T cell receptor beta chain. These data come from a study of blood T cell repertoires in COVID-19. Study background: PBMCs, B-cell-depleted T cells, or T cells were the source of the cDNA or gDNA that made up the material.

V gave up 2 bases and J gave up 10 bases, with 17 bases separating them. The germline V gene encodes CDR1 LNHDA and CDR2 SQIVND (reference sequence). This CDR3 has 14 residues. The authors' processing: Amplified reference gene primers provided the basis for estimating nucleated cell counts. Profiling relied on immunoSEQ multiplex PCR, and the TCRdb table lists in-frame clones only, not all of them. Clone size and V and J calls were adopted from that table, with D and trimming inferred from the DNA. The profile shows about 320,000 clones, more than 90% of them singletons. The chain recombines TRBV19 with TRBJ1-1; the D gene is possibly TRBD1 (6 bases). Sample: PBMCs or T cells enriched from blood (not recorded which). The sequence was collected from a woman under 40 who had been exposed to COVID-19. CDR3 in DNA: TGTGCCAGTAGTATAACCCGACAGGCGGTAGGAGCTTTCTTT. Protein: CASSITRQAVGAFF.